A single sample gave rise to the 7 T cell receptor beta chains below, sequenced in a study of blood T cell repertoires in COVID-19. Profiled with immunoSEQ multiplex PCR; TCRdb holds only in-frame clones, not every one. The data hold tens of thousands of clones, with roughly 80% observed a single time. Specimen: peripheral blood. These receptors originate from a man aged 50-60 years with acute or convalescent COVID-19.

The chain has TRBV30 and TRBJ1-2; D may be TRBD1 (5 bases). The CDR3 runs 14 residues. Trimming stripped 0 bases from V and 3 bases from J, with 11 bases between. Looked up from germline, CDR1 is GTSNPN and CDR2 is SVGIG (reference sequence). CDR3 sequence reads: CAWSVRGVDYGYTF. The CDR3 DNA follows: TGTGCCTGGAGTGTTAGGGGTGTAGACTATGGCTACACCTTC.

This chain links TRBV28 with TRBJ1-4; TRBD1 agrees at 10 bases. The CDR3 has 16 amino acids. Germline V CDR1 and CDR2: MDHEN, SYDVKM. The trim removed 6 bases at V and 6 bases at J, leaving 10 bases unmatched. The DNA of the CDR3 is TGTGCCAGCAGCTCCCCATATGGGACAGGGGATGAAAAACTGTTTTTT. It encodes CASSSPYGTGDEKLFF.

The chain joins TRBV14 to TRBJ1-2; 7 bases match TRBD1. The CDR3 contains 15 residues. Germline CDR1 is SGHDN and CDR2 is FVKESK. Unmatched junction bases numbered 5, after V lost 4 bases and J lost 0 bases. In DNA, the CDR3 is TGTGCCAGCAGCCCATGGACAGGTGCTAACTATGGCTACACCTTC. This encodes CASSPWTGANYGYTF. The full variable domain, rest sourced from reference TRBV14 and TRBJ1-2, is EAGVTQFPSHSVIEKGQTVTLRCDPISGHDNLYWYRRVMGKEIKFLLHFVKESKQDESGMPNNRFLAERTGGTYSTLKVQPAELEDSGVYFCASSPWTGANYGYTFGSGTRLTVV.

This chain uses TRBV7-9 with TRBJ1-4; D unclear. Trimming took off 4 bases at V and 4 bases at J, with 16 bases between the two ends. The CDR3 extends over 16 amino acids. Looked up from germline, CDR1 is SEHNR and CDR2 is FQNEAQ (reference sequence). The CDR3 nucleotides are TGTGCCAGCAGCTACACCGAACAAGGAGGTAATGAAAAACTGTTTTTT. It codes for CASSYTEQGGNEKLFF.

The V gene is TRBV4-1, the J gene TRBJ2-1, with D perhaps TRBD1 (6 bases). This CDR3 has 12 residues. The germline CDR1 and CDR2 sequences are MGHRA and YSYEKL. The ends were cut back, 4 bases at V and 9 bases at J, with 10 bases in the middle. CDR3: CASSLTGTEQFF. CDR3 coding DNA: TGCGCCAGCAGCCTAACAGGGACTGAGCAGTTCTTC.

The V call is TRBV19, the J call TRBJ1-2; the match to TRBD1 covers 8 bases. In germline, CDR1 is LNHDA, CDR2 SQIVND (reference sequence). This CDR3 comprises 13 residues. V shed 5 bases, J shed 3 bases, and the junction held 2 bases outside the gene matches. CDR3 protein: CASSAQGDYGYTF. CDR3 DNA: TGTGCCAGTAGTGCACAGGGGGACTATGGCTACACCTTC.

The chain employs TRBV18 and TRBJ2-3, with 11 bases identical to TRBD2. Germline CDR1 reads KGHSH; CDR2 reads LQKENI. V trimming: 2 bases; J trimming: 4 bases; junction bases outside the gene matches: 8. The CDR3 is 17 amino acids. The CDR3 protein is CASSPSTSGGVADTQYF. CDR3 bases: TGTGCCAGCTCACCATCTACTAGCGGGGGAGTGGCAGATACGCAGTATTTT.